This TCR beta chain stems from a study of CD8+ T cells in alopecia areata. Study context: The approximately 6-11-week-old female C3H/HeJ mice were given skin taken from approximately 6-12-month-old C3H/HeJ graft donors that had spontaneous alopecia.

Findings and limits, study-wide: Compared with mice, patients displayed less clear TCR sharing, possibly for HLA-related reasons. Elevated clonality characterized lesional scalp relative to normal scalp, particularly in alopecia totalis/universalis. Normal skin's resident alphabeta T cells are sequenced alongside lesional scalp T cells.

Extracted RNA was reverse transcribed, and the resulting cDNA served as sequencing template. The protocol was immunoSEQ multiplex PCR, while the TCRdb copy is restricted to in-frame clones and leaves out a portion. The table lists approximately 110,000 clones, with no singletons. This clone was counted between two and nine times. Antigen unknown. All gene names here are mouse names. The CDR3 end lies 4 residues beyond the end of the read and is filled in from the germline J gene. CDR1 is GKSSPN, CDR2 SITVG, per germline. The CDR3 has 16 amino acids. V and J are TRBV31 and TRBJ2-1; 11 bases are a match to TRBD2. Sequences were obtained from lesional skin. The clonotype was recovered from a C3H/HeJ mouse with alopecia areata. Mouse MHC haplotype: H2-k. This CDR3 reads CAWSPFTGGALAEQFF. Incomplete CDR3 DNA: TGTGCCTGGAGTCCCTTTACTGGGGGGGCGCTCGCT.